The 14 T cell receptor beta chains given below trace back to one sample, sequenced in a study of shared clonotypes between healthy human individuals. The protocol was immunoSEQ multiplex PCR, while the TCRdb copy is restricted to in-frame clones and leaves out a portion. The table shows some 1.4 million clones, with around 97% occurring only once. The specimen sequenced was naive CD4+ T cells sorted from blood. Subset here: CD45RA+ positively selected. These receptors were taken from a man aged 25-45 years in good health.

V usage is TRBV6-5 and J usage is TRBJ2-7, with D possibly matching TRBD2 (5 bases). Trimming stripped 6 bases from V and 7 bases from J, with 10 bases between. This CDR3 is 11 amino acids long. Germline loops: CDR1 MNHEY, CDR2 SVGAGI. CDR3 sequence reads: CASRTPGEQYF. As DNA, the CDR3 is TGTGCCAGCAGGACTCCGGGGGAGCAGTACTTC.

The chain uses TRBV19 and TRBJ1-4; 7 bases are a match to TRBD1. CDR1 and CDR2 (germline): LNHDA, SQIVND (reference sequence). V lost 0 bases and J lost 8; bases outside the gene matches: 9. There are 16 residues in the CDR3. The CDR3 sequence is CASSIDIQGLREKLFF. The CDR3 bases are TGTGCCAGTAGTATAGACATACAGGGGTTACGCGAAAAACTGTTTTTT.

The rearrangement links TRBV5-1 to TRBJ2-2; D is possibly TRBD1 or TRBD2 (8 bases each). Germline-derived CDR1 and CDR2 are SGHRS and YFSETQ. The CDR3 is 21 amino acids. V shed 0 bases and J shed 0 bases, with 24 bases lying between them. CDR3 DNA: TGCGCCAGCAGCTTGGGACGCGGGGGGACAGGATTTACCGCGAACACCGGGGAGCTGTTTTTT. Protein sequence: CASSLGRGGTGFTANTGELFF.

This clone showed up just a few times. The chain recombines TRBV11-2 with TRBJ1-1, with 7 bases identical to TRBD1. V shed 8 bases and J 0 bases; nucleotides not matched to a gene: 15. This CDR3 has 17 amino acids. CDR1 and CDR2 from the germline V gene are SGHAT and FQNNGV. CDR3 region: CASGGRDRVDLNTEAFF. The CDR3 DNA reads as TGTGCCAGCGGCGGGAGAGACAGGGTGGATCTGAACACTGAAGCTTTCTTT. The whole variable domain, remainder taken from reference TRBV11-2 and TRBJ1-1, is EAGVAQSPRYKIIEKRQSVAFWCNPISGHATLYWYQQILGQGPKLLIQFQNNGVVDDSQLPKDRFSAERLKGVDSTLKIQPAKLEDSAVYLCASGGRDRVDLNTEAFFGQGTRLTVV.

The chain recombines TRBV10-3 with TRBJ2-7; TRBD1 agrees at 9 bases. CDR3 length: 13 amino acids. The V gene end was trimmed by 10 bases and the J gene end by 4 bases; junction bases not matched to a gene: 8. The germline CDR1 and CDR2 sequences are ENHRY and SYGVKD. The CDR3 DNA sequence: TGTGCCAGCAGCAACAGGGGGCGGTACGAGCAGTACTTC. Its protein product is CASSNRGRYEQYF.

The CDR3 spells CASRRQQETQYF. CDR3 bases: TGTGCCAGCCGGCGACAACAAGAGACCCAGTACTTC. The rearrangement links TRBV11-2 to TRBJ2-5; D remains unclear. Germline-derived CDR1 and CDR2 are SGHAT and FQNNGV. CDR3 size: 12 residues. V was clipped by 8 bases and J by 2 bases, with 9 bases between them.

This chain joins TRBV29-1 and TRBJ1-4; D is ambiguous. The CDR3 runs to 14 residues. Per germline, CDR1 SQVTM and CDR2 ANQGSEA. V lost 4 bases to trimming and J lost 0 bases, with 9 bases between them. The DNA of the CDR3 is TGCAGCGTTGGGAAAAGTTCAACTAATGAAAAACTGTTTTTT. Translation: CSVGKSSTNEKLFF.

The chain joins TRBV2 to TRBJ1-4, with a possible D match to TRBD1 (5 bases). V lost 3 bases, J lost 8 bases, and 13 bases lay in between. CDR1 SNHLY and CDR2 FYNNEI come from the germline V gene. The CDR3 has 14 amino acids. CDR3 coding DNA: TGTGCCAGCAGTGAGCGGGGGAGGTGGGAAAAACTGTTTTTT. It translates to CASSERGRWEKLFF.

Note on this clone: A junction boundary mismatches the germline segment, possibly from a read error. CDR3 DNA sequence: TGTGCTAGCAGCCCGGGTCTGCGGGAAAAACTGTTTTTT. Translating it yields CASSPGLREKLFF. The rearrangement links TRBV7-7 to TRBJ1-4; D remains unclear. The CDR3 is 13 residues long. Looked up from germline, CDR1 is SSHAT and CDR2 is FNYEAQ (reference sequence).

V gene TRBV5-1 combines with J gene TRBJ2-1; 10 nucleotides align to TRBD2. The CDR3 covers 17 residues. V lost 9 bases to trimming and J lost 0 bases; unmatched junction nucleotides: 12. Germline lookup yields CDR1 SGHRS and CDR2 YFSETQ. This CDR3 is CATTEQPSGSSYNEQFF. CDR3 nucleotide sequence: TGCGCCACCACCGAGCAGCCTAGCGGGAGCTCCTACAATGAGCAGTTCTTC. Full variable domain (outside the CDR3, taken from reference TRBV5-1 and TRBJ2-1): KAGVTQTPRYLIKTRGQQVTLSCSPISGHRSVSWYQQTPGQGLQFLFEYFSETQRNKGNFPGRFSGRQFSNSRSEMNVSTLELGDSALYLCATTEQPSGSSYNEQFFGPGTRLTVL.

The V and J genes are TRBV14 and TRBJ2-3, with D uncertain. Germline CDR1 is SGHDN and CDR2 is FVKESK. Trimming left V 0 bases short and J 2 bases short, with 12 bases between. The CDR3 length is 16 residues. The CDR3 region has the DNA TGTGCCAGCAGCCAAGAAGGTCTCGGGTACACAGATACGCAGTATTTT. Protein product: CASSQEGLGYTDTQYF.

J is TRBJ2-7 and V is TRBV18; D unresolved. V gave up 2 bases and J gave up 3 bases, with 8 bases separating them. Per germline, CDR1 KGHSH and CDR2 LQKENI. The CDR3 contains 13 residues. Here the CDR3 reads CASSPGPSYEQYF. CDR3 bases: TGTGCCAGCTCACCAGGTCCCAGCTACGAGCAGTACTTC.

This chain joins TRBV29-1 and TRBJ2-5; no clear D. The germline CDR1 and CDR2 sequences are SQVTM and ANQGSEA. Trimming took 4 bases from V and 5 from J, leaving 5 bases between them. The CDR3 runs to 10 residues. CDR3 DNA: TGCAGCGTTGTGAAGGAGACCCAGTACTTC. As protein: CSVVKETQYF.

There are a few counts of this clone. V and J are TRBV6-5 and TRBJ2-2, with D perhaps assigned TRBD1 or TRBD2 (5 bases each). Germline CDR1 reads MNHEY; CDR2 reads SVGAGI. The CDR3 is 14 residues long. Trimming left V 6 bases short and J 5 bases short, with 13 bases between. The CDR3 sequence is CASSPGPRTGELFF. Here the CDR3 DNA reads TGTGCCAGCAGCCCGGGACCACGAACCGGGGAGCTGTTTTTT.